This section outlines one T cell receptor (beta chain) sequence together with its context. Per germline, CDR1 MNHNY and CDR2 SVGAGI (reference sequence). The V and J ends lost 4 bases and 5 bases respectively, with 9 bases between them. The CDR3 loop spans 13 amino acids. The input for sorted-subset replicate PCRs was around 0.2 ug DNA, about 30,000 T cell genomes. Some clones are missing from TCRdb's copy, which holds only in-frame ones; the method was immunoSEQ multiplex PCR. This repertoire shows over a million clones, about 75% found once; its top ten account for around 1.5%. This sample stems from a study of shared clonotypes between healthy human individuals. Background on the study: Donors had three CD4 naive, three CD4 memory, two CD8 naive and one CD8 memory plate apiece.

Every donor was a Caucasian adult from Nashville, Tennessee. The V and J genes are TRBV6-6 and TRBJ1-5; possibly TRBD1 for D (5 bases). This clonotype was obtained from a man aged 18-30 years in good health. Sequencing input: memory CD4+ T cells sorted from blood. The subset was: CD45RA-negative fraction. DNA of the CDR3: TGTGCCAGCAGTTTAGACAGCTATCAGCCCCAGCATTTT. It codes for CASSLDSYQPQHF.